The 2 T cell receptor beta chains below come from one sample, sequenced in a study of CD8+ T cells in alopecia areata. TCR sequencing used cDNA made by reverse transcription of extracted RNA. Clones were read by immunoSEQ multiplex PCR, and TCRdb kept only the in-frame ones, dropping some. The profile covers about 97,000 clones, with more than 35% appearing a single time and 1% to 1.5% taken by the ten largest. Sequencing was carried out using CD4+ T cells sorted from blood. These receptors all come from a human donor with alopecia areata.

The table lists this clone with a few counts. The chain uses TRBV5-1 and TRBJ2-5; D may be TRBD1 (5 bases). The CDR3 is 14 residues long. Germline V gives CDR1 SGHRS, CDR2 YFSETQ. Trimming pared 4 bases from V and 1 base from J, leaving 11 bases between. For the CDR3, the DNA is TGCGCCAGCAGCCCCGCAGGGATCCAAGAGACCCAGTACTTC. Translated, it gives CASSPAGIQETQYF.

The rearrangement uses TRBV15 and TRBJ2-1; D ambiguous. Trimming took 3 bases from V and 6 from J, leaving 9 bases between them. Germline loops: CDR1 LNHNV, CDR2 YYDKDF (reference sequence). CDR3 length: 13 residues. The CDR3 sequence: CATSRENSNEQFF. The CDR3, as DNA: TGTGCCACCAGCAGGGAGAATTCCAATGAGCAGTTCTTC.